These T cell receptor beta chains were read from a single sample in a study of T cells in Graves' hyperthyroidism and ophthalmopathy. TCRdb passed the multiplex PCR reads through MiXCR, listing each CDR3 protein once. The repertoire has about 520,000 distinct CDR3 sequences, approximately 25% of them found once; the top ten carry about 11%. Sequencing input: blood. The receptor source for this set is a woman aged 25 to 39 with Graves' ophthalmopathy. CDR3s include the opening cysteine and the closing phenylalanine or tryptophan. D genes are given only for firm matches. Rows may omit the clone size; those that give it use once, few, many or a size class.

TRBV6-5	.	.	TRBJ2-7	CASSFTRGRSYEQYF	TGTGCCAGCAGTTTCACCAGGGGCCGCTCCTACGAGCAGTACTTC
TRBV6-1	.	.	TRBJ1-1	CASRVEGFGYTEAFF	TGTGCCAGCAGGGTTGAGGGGTTCGGCTACACTGAAGCTTTCTTT
TRBV24-1	.	many	TRBJ1-5	CATSDPTGNSNQPQHF	TGTGCCACCAGTGATCCAACAGGGAATAGCAATCAGCCCCAGCATTTT
TRBV12-3/TRBV12-4	.	.	TRBJ1-1	CASSYRPGSNTEAFF	TGTGCCAGCAGTTACCGGCCGGGGTCGAACACTGAAGCTTTCTTT
TRBV12-3/TRBV12-4	TRBD1	few	TRBJ1-3	CASSFSGGRGNTIYF	TGTGCCAGCAGTTTTTCAGGGGGCCGAGGAAACACCATATATTTT
TRBV29-1	TRBD1	.	TRBJ2-7	CSVETGGDPYEQYF	TGCAGCGTGGAGACAGGGGGCGATCCCTACGAGCAGTACTTC
TRBV27	.	many	TRBJ2-7	CASSLGRQYEQYF	TGTGCCAGCAGTTTAGGAAGACAGTACGAGCAGTACTTC
TRBV12-3/TRBV12-4	.	many	TRBJ2-5	CASSHPRGETQYF	TGTGCCAGCAGTCACCCTAGAGGAGAGACCCAGTACTTC
TRBV6-5	TRBD1	many	TRBJ1-5	CASSWDRDQPQHF	TGTGCCAGCAGTTGGGACAGAGATCAGCCCCAGCATTTT
TRBV12-5	.	few	TRBJ2-5	CASGTWTAKETQYF	TGTGCTAGTGGTACCTGGACCGCAAAAGAGACCCAGTACTTC
TRBV6-6	.	many	TRBJ1-1	CASSKTVMNTEAFF	TGTGCCAGCAGCAAGACAGTGATGAACACTGAAGCTTTCTTT
TRBV18	.	.	TRBJ2-2	CASSPALQNRGELFF	TGTGCCAGCTCACCTGCTTTGCAGAATCGCGGGGAGCTGTTTTTT
TRBV27	.	many	TRBJ1-5	CASRSYRERGNQPQHF	TGTGCCAGCCGAAGTTACAGGGAAAGGGGGAATCAGCCCCAGCATTTT
TRBV11-3	.	many	TRBJ1-6	CASSSTENNSPLHF	TGTGCCAGCAGCTCGACGGAAAATAATTCACCCCTCCACTTT
TRBV9	TRBD2	.	TRBJ2-2	CASSVAAPAGSGELFF	TGTGCCAGCAGCGTAGCTGCCCCAGCGGGGTCTGGGGAGCTGTTTTTT
TRBV28	.	.	TRBJ2-7	CASSSPGPAYEQYF	TGTGCCAGCAGTTCCCCCGGACCCGCCTACGAGCAGTACTTC
TRBV19	.	once	TRBJ2-2	CASSIGAGTNTGELFF	TGTGCCAGTAGTATTGGGGCAGGGACGAACACCGGGGAGCTGTTTTTT
TRBV15	.	.	TRBJ2-3	CATSNGDLNTDTQYF	TGTGCCACCAGCAACGGTGACCTGAACACAGATACGCAGTATTTT
TRBV3-1	.	few	TRBJ2-7	CASSQEGRTALEQYF	TGTGCCAGCAGCCAAGAGGGTAGGACGGCTCTGGAGCAGTACTTC
TRBV7-6	.	many	TRBJ2-5	CASSLVSRWETQYF	TGTGCCAGCAGCTTAGTTAGTAGGTGGGAGACCCAGTACTTC
TRBV5-5	.	many	TRBJ1-1	CASSLAGSGTEAFF	TGTGCCAGCAGCTTGGCGGGGAGTGGCACTGAAGCTTTCTTT
TRBV6-1	TRBD1	.	TRBJ2-5	CASSQTGTGIRETQYF	TGTGCCAGCAGTCAAACCGGGACAGGGATCCGAGAGACCCAGTACTTC
TRBV11-2	TRBD1	.	TRBJ2-5	CASSHRRPRDRGLETQYF	TGTGCCAGCAGCCACCGTAGGCCCCGGGACAGGGGGCTGGAGACCCAGTACTTC
TRBV5-6	.	few	TRBJ1-2	CASSIGSGSANYGYTF	TGTGCCAGCTCCATCGGATCGGGCAGCGCTAACTATGGCTACACCTTC
TRBV28	.	many	TRBJ2-7	CASSLWARGGREQYF	TGTGCCAGCAGTTTATGGGCCAGGGGAGGTAGGGAGCAGTACTTC
TRBV15	.	many	TRBJ2-5	CATSPRPGLGTQYF	TGTGCCACCAGCCCCCGGCCGGGGTTAGGGACCCAGTACTTC
TRBV6-2/TRBV6-3	.	.	TRBJ1-2	CASSYSRSSSTTNYGYTF	TGTGCCAGCAGTTACTCGAGGAGCAGTTCGACGACTAACTATGGCTACACCTTC
TRBV24-1	TRBD1	many	TRBJ2-5	CATSDTGTGSEETQYF	TGTGCCACCAGTGACACCGGGACAGGGAGTGAAGAGACCCAGTACTTC
TRBV28	TRBD1	.	TRBJ2-7	CASSPTGAVVREQYF	TGTGCCAGCAGTCCCACAGGGGCGGTCGTACGGGAGCAGTACTTC
TRBV7-9	.	many	TRBJ2-7	CASSYSPLISEQYF	TGTGCCAGCAGTTACAGCCCTTTAATCTCTGAGCAGTACTTC
TRBV5-1	TRBD1	many	TRBJ2-7	CASSWTGPSYEQYF	TGCGCCAGCAGCTGGACAGGCCCTTCTTACGAGCAGTACTTC
TRBV5-1	.	many	TRBJ2-2	CASSIRQDAINTGELFF	TGCGCCAGCAGCATCAGACAGGACGCTATTAACACCGGGGAGCTGTTTTTT
TRBV6-5	TRBD1	few	TRBJ2-2	CASSYSGQGTAGELFF	TGTGCCAGCAGTTACTCGGGACAGGGAACGGCCGGGGAGCTGTTTTTT
TRBV20-1	TRBD1	many	TRBJ2-5	CSAERTGEGTQYF	TGCAGTGCAGAAAGGACAGGGGAGGGGACCCAGTACTTC
TRBV7-8	.	many	TRBJ1-2	CASSLSAGTRGYGYTF	TGTGCCAGCAGCTTATCAGCAGGGACCAGGGGTTATGGCTACACCTTC
TRBV20-1	TRBD1	few	TRBJ1-5	CSARGTAGQPQHF	TGCAGTGCTAGGGGGACAGCGGGCCAGCCCCAGCATTTT
TRBV5-1	TRBD1	few	TRBJ1-2	CASSFGQEDYGYTF	TGCGCCAGCAGCTTCGGACAGGAGGACTATGGCTACACCTTC
TRBV30	.	many	TRBJ1-5	CAWAKQRNQPQHF	TGTGCCTGGGCTAAACAAAGAAATCAGCCCCAGCATTTT
TRBV27	.	many	TRBJ1-5	CASRDSGANQPQHF	TGTGCCAGCAGAGATTCAGGGGCGAATCAGCCCCAGCATTTT
TRBV20-1	.	many	TRBJ1-1	CSAGGSTEAFF	TGCAGTGCGGGAGGGAGCACTGAAGCTTTCTTT
TRBV11-2	.	many	TRBJ1-6	CASSLDLGGYNSPLHF	TGTGCCAGCAGCTTAGATCTGGGTGGTTATAATTCACCCCTCCACTTT
TRBV29-1	TRBD1	few	TRBJ1-5	CSARTGDGNQPQHF	TGCAGCGCTCGGACAGGGGACGGCAATCAGCCCCAGCATTTT
TRBV7-6	TRBD1	.	TRBJ2-6	CASSLSTGGPGANVLTF	TGTGCCAGCAGCTTATCGACAGGGGGACCTGGGGCCAACGTCCTGACTTTC
TRBV6-1	.	many	TRBJ1-5	CASSEGIGARTNQPQHF	TGTGCCAGCAGTGAAGGTATAGGGGCCCGTACAAATCAGCCCCAGCATTTT
TRBV4-1	TRBD1	.	TRBJ2-5	CASSRQGGGNGETQYF	TGCGCCAGCAGTCGACAGGGGGGAGGGAATGGCGAGACCCAGTACTTC
TRBV6-1	.	.	TRBJ2-7	CASSEWKRTLSYEQYF	TGTGCCAGCAGTGAATGGAAGCGGACCCTTTCCTACGAGCAGTACTTC
TRBV29-1	.	many	TRBJ1-2	CSVELGYGYTF	TGCAGCGTTGAGTTGGGTTATGGCTACACCTTC
TRBV24-1	.	.	TRBJ2-7	CATSDFYGYEQYF	TGTGCCACCAGTGATTTCTACGGCTACGAGCAGTACTTC
TRBV15	.	many	TRBJ1-5	CATSRDNAGSAQHF	TGTGCCACCAGCAGAGATAACGCGGGATCGGCCCAGCATTTT
TRBV4-1	.	.	TRBJ2-4	CASSQEAFGIQYF	TGCGCCAGCAGCCAAGAAGCTTTCGGCATTCAGTACTTC
TRBV12-3/TRBV12-4	.	many	TRBJ1-3	CASSLGQLSGNTIYF	TGTGCCAGCAGCCTCGGACAACTCTCTGGAAACACCATATATTTT
TRBV11-3	TRBD2	many	TRBJ2-5	CASSPGTSRSGTQYF	TGTGCCAGCAGCCCGGGGACTAGCCGATCGGGGACCCAGTACTTC